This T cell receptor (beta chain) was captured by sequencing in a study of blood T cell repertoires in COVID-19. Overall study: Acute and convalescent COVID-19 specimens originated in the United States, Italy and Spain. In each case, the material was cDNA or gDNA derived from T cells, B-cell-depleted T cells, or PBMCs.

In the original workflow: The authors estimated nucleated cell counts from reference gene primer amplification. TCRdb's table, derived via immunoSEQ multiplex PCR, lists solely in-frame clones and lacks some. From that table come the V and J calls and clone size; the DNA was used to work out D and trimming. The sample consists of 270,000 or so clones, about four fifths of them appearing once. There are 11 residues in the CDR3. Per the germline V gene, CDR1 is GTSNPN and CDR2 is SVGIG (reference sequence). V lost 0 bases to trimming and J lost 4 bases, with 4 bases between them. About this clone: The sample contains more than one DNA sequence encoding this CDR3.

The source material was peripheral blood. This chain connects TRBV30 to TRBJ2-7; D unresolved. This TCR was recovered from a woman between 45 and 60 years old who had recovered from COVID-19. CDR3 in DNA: TGTGCCTGGAGTGTACTGTACGAGCAGTACTTC. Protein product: CAWSVLYEQYF.